This T cell receptor (beta chain) was observed in a study of pediatric ulcerative colitis. Study-level results: All ulcerative colitis patients, but no controls, carried a couple of rectal clonotypes.

This CDR3 is 14 amino acids long. V lost 2 bases to trimming and J lost 7 bases, with 12 bases between them. Germline CDR1 is MDHEN and CDR2 is SYDVKM. The survey-level immunoSEQ assay was used. This table comes from immunoSEQ multiplex PCR, and its TCRdb copy is limited to in-frame clones, with some not included. This sample has 15,000 to 20,000 clones, with about 80% found just once. Rectal tissue came from one to two pinch biopsies taken at colonoscopy. Regarding this clone: Its specificity is not known.

The genes are TRBV28 and TRBJ1-5, with unresolved D. Sequencing input: gut tissue. The sequence was obtained from a boy aged 5-17 years who was a control in a study of pediatric ulcerative colitis. Here the CDR3 reads CASSLRSPGQPQHF. The CDR3 nucleotides read TGTGCCAGCAGTTTAAGGTCTCCTGGACAGCCCCAGCATTTT.